This T cell receptor (beta chain) was sequenced during a study of control samples from healthy donors and cancer patients. The germline V and J ends were trimmed by 4 bases and 2 bases, with 5 bases remaining between them. Per the germline V gene, CDR1 is GTSNPN and CDR2 is SVGIG (reference sequence). This CDR3 is built from 12 residues. The table came from immunoSEQ multiplex PCR; TCRdb's copy has only in-frame clones and leaves some out. This table holds 40,000 to 60,000 clones, approximately 86% found once. V is TRBV30 and J is TRBJ2-2; D gene unclear. This TCR came from a woman in her 50s with lung cancer. Specimen: PBMCs. In DNA form, the CDR3 reads TGTGCCTGGAATAGAAACACCGGGGAGCTGTTTTTT. Translating it yields CAWNRNTGELFF.